This T cell receptor (beta chain) was identified during a study of monozygotic twins with inflammatory bowel disease. Of note for this clonotype: Its antigen is unknown.

Whole-study findings and limits: Among the T cells, different subtypes could not be distinguished. Among IBD patients, TCRbeta diversity (inverse Simpson) was lower than in healthy co-twins. Results did not support any single strong IBD-associated signal or clonotype.

Via template switching, UMIs carrying a 6-nucleotide sample barcode were introduced. TCRdb reanalyzed the 5' RACE reads, giving one entry per CDR3 protein sequence and no DNA. This table lists approximately 400,000 distinct CDR3 sequences. The germline V gene has CDR1 MNHNS and CDR2 SASEGT. This CDR3 is built from 16 residues. This chain connects TRBV6-1 to TRBJ2-1; the D gene TCRdb calls, TRBD2, cannot be checked with no DNA. The source of this sequence is a human donor with ulcerative colitis or Crohn's disease, or a healthy co-twin of an affected twin (not recorded which). The sequenced sample consisted of blood. CDR3 amino acids: CASSPPGLPGYNEQFF.